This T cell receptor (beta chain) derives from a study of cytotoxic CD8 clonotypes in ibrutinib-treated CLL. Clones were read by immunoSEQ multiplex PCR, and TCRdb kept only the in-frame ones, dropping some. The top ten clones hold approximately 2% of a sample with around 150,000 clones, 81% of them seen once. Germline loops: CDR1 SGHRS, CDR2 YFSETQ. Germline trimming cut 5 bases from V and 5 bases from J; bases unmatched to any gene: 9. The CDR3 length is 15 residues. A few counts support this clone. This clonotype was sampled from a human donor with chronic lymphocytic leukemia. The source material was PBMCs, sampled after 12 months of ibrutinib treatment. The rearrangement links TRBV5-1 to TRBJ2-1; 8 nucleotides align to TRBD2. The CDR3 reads CASRTGTSPNNEQFF. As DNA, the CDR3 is TGCGCCAGCAGAACCGGGACTAGTCCAAACAATGAGCAGTTCTTC.